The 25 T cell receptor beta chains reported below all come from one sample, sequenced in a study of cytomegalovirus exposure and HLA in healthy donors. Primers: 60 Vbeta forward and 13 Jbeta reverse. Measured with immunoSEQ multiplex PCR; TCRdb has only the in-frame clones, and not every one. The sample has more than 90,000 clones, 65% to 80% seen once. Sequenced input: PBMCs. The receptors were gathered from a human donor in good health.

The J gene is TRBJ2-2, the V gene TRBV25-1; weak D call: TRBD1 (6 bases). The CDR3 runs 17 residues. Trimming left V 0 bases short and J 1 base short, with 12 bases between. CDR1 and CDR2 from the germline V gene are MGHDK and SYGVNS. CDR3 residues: CASSEYIGGGNTGELFF. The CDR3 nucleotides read TGTGCCAGCAGTGAATATATAGGGGGTGGGAACACCGGGGAGCTGTTTTTT.

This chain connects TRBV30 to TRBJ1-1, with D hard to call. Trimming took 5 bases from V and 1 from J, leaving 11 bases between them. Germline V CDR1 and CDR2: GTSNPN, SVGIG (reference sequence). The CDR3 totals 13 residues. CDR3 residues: CAWGREGNTEAFF. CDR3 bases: TGTGCCTGGGGGAGAGAGGGGAACACTGAAGCTTTCTTT. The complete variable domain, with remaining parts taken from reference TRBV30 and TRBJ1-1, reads SQTIHQWPATLVQPVGSPLSLECTVEGTSNPNLYWYRQAAGRGLQLLFYSVGIGQISSEVPQNLSASRPQDRQFILSSKKLLLSDSGFYLCAWGREGNTEAFFGQGTRLTVV.

The CDR3 DNA is TGCGCCAGCAGCTTCACCGGTTCTAACACTGAAGCTTTCTTT. Residues: CASSFTGSNTEAFF. This chain joins TRBV5-1 and TRBJ1-1, with no clear D. The CDR3 length is 14 residues. CDR1 and CDR2 (germline): SGHRS, YFSETQ. Trimming cost V 2 bases and J 2 bases, with 10 bases left between them. Using reference TRBV5-1 and TRBJ1-1 for the parts outside the CDR3, the full variable domain is KAGVTQTPRYLIKTRGQQVTLSCSPISGHRSVSWYQQTPGQGLQFLFEYFSETQRNKGNFPGRFSGRQFSNSRSEMNVSTLELGDSALYLCASSFTGSNTEAFFGQGTRLTVV.

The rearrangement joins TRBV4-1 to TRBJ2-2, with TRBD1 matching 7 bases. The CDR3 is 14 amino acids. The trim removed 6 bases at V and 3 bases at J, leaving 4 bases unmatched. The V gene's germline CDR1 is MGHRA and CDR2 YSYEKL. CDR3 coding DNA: TGCGCCAGCAGAACAGGGGTGGACACCGGGGAGCTGTTTTTT. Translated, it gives CASRTGVDTGELFF.

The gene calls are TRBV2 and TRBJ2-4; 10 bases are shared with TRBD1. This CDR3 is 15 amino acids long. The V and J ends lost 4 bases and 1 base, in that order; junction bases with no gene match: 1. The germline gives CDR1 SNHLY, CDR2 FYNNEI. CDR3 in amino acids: CASSGDRGAKNIQYF. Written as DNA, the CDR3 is TGTGCCAGCAGTGGGGACAGGGGCGCCAAAAACATTCAGTACTTC.

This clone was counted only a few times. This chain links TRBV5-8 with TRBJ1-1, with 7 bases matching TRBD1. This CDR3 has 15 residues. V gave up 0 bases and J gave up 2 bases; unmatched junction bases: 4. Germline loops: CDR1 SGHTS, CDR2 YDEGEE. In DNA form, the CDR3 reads TGTGCCAGCAGCTTGGATTGGGACAGAAACACTGAAGCTTTCTTT. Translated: CASSLDWDRNTEAFF.

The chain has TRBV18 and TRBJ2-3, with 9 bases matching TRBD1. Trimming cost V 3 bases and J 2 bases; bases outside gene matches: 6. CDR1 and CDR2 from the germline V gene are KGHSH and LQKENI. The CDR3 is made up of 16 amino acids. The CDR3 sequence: CASSPAGTGPTDTQYF. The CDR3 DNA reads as TGTGCCAGCTCACCTGCCGGGACAGGGCCCACAGATACGCAGTATTTT.

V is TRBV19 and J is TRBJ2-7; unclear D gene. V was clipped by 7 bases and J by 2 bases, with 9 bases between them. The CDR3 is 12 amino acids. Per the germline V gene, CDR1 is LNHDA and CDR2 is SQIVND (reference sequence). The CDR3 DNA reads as TGTGCCAGTACCTCCGCGGCCTACGAGCAGTACTTC. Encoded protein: CASTSAAYEQYF.

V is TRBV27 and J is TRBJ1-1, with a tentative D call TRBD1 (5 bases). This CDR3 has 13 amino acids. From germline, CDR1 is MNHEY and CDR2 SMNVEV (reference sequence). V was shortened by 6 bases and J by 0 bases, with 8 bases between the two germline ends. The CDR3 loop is CASRYRMNTEAFF. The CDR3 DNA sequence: TGTGCCAGCAGGTACAGGATGAACACTGAAGCTTTCTTT.

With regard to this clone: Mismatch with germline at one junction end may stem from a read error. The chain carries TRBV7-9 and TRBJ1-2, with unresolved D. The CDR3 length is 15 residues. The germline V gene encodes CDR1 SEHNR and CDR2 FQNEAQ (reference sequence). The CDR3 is CASSLDDSDNFGYTF. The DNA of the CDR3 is TGTGCCAGCAGCTTAGATGACTCTGATAACTTTGGCTACACCTTC.

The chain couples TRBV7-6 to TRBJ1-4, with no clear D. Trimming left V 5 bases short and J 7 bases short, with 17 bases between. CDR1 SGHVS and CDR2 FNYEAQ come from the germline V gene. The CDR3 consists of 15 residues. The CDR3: CASSGQSGFGEKLFF. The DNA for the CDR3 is TGTGCCAGCAGCGGGCAAAGTGGTTTTGGTGAAAAACTGTTTTTT.

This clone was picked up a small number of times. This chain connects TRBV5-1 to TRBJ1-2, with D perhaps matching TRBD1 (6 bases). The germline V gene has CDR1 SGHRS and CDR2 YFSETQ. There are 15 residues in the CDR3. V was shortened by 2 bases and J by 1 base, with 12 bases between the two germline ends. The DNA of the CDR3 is TGCGCCAGCAGCTTAGGACAGAAGAATAACTATGGCTACACCTTC. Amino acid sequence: CASSLGQKNNYGYTF.

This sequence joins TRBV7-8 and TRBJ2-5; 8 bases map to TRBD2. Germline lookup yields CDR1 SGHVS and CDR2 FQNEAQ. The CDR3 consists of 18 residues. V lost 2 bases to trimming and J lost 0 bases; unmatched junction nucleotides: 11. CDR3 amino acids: CASSLLIKIAGNQETQYF. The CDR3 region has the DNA TGTGCCAGCAGCTTATTAATCAAAATAGCGGGGAACCAAGAGACCCAGTACTTC.

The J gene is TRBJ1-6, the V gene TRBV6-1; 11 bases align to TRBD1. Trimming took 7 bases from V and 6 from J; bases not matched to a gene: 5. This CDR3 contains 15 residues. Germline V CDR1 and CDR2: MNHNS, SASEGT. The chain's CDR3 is CASIGDRGFNSPLHF. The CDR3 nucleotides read TGTGCCAGCATTGGGGACAGGGGGTTTAATTCACCCCTCCACTTT.

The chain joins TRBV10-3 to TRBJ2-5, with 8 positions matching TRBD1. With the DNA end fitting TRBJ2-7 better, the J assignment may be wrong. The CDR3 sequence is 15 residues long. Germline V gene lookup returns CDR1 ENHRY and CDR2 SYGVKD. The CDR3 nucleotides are TGTGCCATCAGTGCCGCGGACAGGGCAACCTACGAGCAGTACTTC. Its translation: CAISAADRATYEQYF.

CDR3 in DNA: TGTGCCAGCAGCCTTAGCGGGCAGGACTACGAGCAGTACTTC. It is translated as CASSLSGQDYEQYF. J is TRBJ2-7 and V is TRBV7-9, with 7 nucleotides matching TRBD2. Trimming removed 5 bases from V and 3 bases from J; junction bases left unmatched: 7. The CDR3 contains 14 residues. Germline lookup yields CDR1 SEHNR and CDR2 FQNEAQ (reference sequence).

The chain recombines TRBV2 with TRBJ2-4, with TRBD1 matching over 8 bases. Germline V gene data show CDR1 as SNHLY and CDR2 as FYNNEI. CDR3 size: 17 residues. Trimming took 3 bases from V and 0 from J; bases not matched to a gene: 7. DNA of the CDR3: TGTGCCAGCAGTGACATACAGGGGGGACTAGCCAAAAACATTCAGTACTTC. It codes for CASSDIQGGLAKNIQYF.

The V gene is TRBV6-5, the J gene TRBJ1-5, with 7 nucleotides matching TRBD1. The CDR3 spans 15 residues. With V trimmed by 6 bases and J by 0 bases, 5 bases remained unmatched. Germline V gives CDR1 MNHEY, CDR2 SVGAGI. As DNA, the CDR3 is TGTGCCAGCAGCCCGACAGGGATTAGCAATCAGCCCCAGCATTTT. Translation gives CASSPTGISNQPQHF.

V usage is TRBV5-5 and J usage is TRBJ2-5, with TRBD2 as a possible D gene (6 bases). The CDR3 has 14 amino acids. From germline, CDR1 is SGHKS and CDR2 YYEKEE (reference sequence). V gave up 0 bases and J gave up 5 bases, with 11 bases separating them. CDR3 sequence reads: CASSLGLGWETQYF. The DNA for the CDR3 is TGTGCCAGCAGCTTGGGACTAGGATGGGAGACCCAGTACTTC.

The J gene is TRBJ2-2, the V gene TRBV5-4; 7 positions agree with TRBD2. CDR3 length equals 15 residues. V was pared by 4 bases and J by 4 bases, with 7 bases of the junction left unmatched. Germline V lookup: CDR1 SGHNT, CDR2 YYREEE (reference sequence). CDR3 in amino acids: CASSDRTSSTGELFF. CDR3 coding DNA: TGTGCCAGCAGCGACCGGACTAGTAGCACCGGGGAGCTGTTTTTT.

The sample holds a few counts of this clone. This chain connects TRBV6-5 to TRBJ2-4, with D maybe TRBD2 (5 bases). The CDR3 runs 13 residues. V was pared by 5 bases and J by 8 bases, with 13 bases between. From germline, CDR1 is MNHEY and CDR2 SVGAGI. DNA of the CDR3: TGTGCCAGCAGTGACCCTCCGGGGTACATTCAGTACTTC. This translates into CASSDPPGYIQYF.

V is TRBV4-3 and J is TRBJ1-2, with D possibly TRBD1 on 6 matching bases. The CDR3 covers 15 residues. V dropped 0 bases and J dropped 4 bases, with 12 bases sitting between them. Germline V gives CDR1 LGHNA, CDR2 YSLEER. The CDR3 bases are TGCGCCAGCAGCCAAGAGCCGGGACACTTCTATGGCTACACCTTC. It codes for CASSQEPGHFYGYTF.

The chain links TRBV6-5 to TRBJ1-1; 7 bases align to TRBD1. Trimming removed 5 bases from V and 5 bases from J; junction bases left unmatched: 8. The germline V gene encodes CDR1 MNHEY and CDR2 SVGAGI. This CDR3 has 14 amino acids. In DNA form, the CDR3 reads TGTGCCAGCAGTCGACAGGGAAGTAGGACTGAAGCTTTCTTT. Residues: CASSRQGSRTEAFF.

In DNA form, the CDR3 reads TGTGCCTGGGAGACAGGGGGCATGGGTCAGCCCCAGCATTTT. It specifies CAWETGGMGQPQHF. This sequence joins TRBV30 and TRBJ1-5; TRBD1 matches 10 bases. CDR1 is GTSNPN and CDR2 is SVGIG in the germline V gene (reference sequence). This CDR3 comprises 14 residues. The J segment lost 6 bases and the V segment lost 5 bases, leaving 7 bases of the junction unmatched.

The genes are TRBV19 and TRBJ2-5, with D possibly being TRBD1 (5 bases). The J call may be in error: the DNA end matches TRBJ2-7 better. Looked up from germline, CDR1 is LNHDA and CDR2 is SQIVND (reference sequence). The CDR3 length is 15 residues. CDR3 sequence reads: CASSDRPGSADEQYF. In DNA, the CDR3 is TGTGCCAGTAGTGATCGGCCAGGGTCCGCCGACGAGCAGTACTTC.